This entry concerns a single TCR beta chain. Other nucleotide sequences in the sample specify the same CDR3. PCR primers comprised 60 Vbeta and 13 Jbeta primers. The protocol was immunoSEQ multiplex PCR, while the TCRdb copy is restricted to in-frame clones and leaves out a portion. The sample lists 190,000 or so clones, around 86% occurring once. The sample belongs to a study of cytomegalovirus exposure and HLA in healthy donors. V shed 3 bases and J 2 bases; nucleotides not matched to a gene: 4. Germline V gene sequence: CDR1 SGHDT, CDR2 YYEEEE. CDR3 length equals 14 residues. Regarding donors, all were healthy bone marrow donors.

The source of this sequence is a woman in her forties or fifties in good health and CMV-seropositive. The gene calls are TRBV5-6 and TRBJ1-1, with 7 bases identical to TRBD1. What was sequenced was PBMCs. CDR3 amino acids: CASSWDRLNTEAFF. The CDR3 DNA reads as TGTGCCAGCAGCTGGGACAGATTAAACACTGAAGCTTTCTTT.